This is a list of T cell receptor beta chains from one sample in a study of PD-1 blockade in classical Hodgkin lymphoma. Libraries were prepared by immunoSEQ multiplex PCR; TCRdb keeps only in-frame clonotypes and omits some of them. The table lists fewer than 25,000 clones, 89% of them singletons, with 0.2% to 0.3% in the top ten. The sequenced sample was CD4+ T cells from blood. Every receptor here comes from a human donor with classical Hodgkin lymphoma. The CDR3 runs from the conserved cysteine through the conserved F or W. The D gene is left open where the match is weak. Where a row states a size, it is once, few, many or the class of an expanded clone; other rows omit it.

clone size	V gene	J gene	D gene	CDR3 DNA	CDR3 protein
-	TRBV7-9	TRBJ1-2	-	TGTGCCAGCAGCTTAGAGGCTTGGCAGCTCTTC	CASSLEAWQLF
-	TRBV9	TRBJ2-1	TRBD1	TGTGCCAGCAGCGGGGGAGGGACAGGGGTATACAATGAGCAGTTCTTC	CASSGGGTGVYNEQFF
few	TRBV7-9	TRBJ1-6	-	TGTGCCAGCAGCTCTTTACGGACTGATAATTCACCCCTCCACTTT	CASSSLRTDNSPLHF
-	TRBV15	TRBJ1-5	-	TGTGCCACCAGCAGAGATCCGAACAGGCTGCAGCCCCAGCATTTT	CATSRDPNRLQPQHF
-	TRBV7-2	TRBJ1-4	-	TGTGCCAGCAGCTTAGATAGGGGTGGGGAAAAACTGTTTTTT	CASSLDRGGEKLFF
once	TRBV7-9	TRBJ2-3	-	TGTGCCAGCAGCCCGATAAAAGGGTTTGGTACAGATACGCAGTATTTT	CASSPIKGFGTDTQYF
once	TRBV7-2	TRBJ2-7	TRBD2	TGTGCCAGCAGCCCCGCTAGCGGTTACCGCTACGAGCAGTACTTC	CASSPASGYRYEQYF
-	TRBV5-4	TRBJ1-1	-	TGTGCCAGCAGCTTGGCCGGTACCCAAATGAACACTGAAGCTTTCTTT	CASSLAGTQMNTEAFF
-	TRBV28	TRBJ1-2	-	TGTGCCAGCAGTTTAGGCGGGTTACTCTATGGCTACACCTTC	CASSLGGLLYGYTF
-	TRBV7-9	TRBJ2-2	-	TGTGCCGGAGGGCCGCGGTCGAACACCGGGGAGCTGTTTTTT	CAGGPRSNTGELFF
few	TRBV30	TRBJ1-2	-	TGTGCCTGGAGTGAGACGGATAACTATGGCTACACCTTC	CAWSETDNYGYTF
-	TRBV6-1	TRBJ2-5	-	TGTGCCAGCAGTGAAGAACTAGCACGGACCCAGTACTTC	CASSEELARTQYF
-	TRBV10-3	TRBJ2-5	TRBD2	TGTGCCATCAGTGATCTAAGGGCTAGCGGATCTCAAGAGACCCAGTACTTC	CAISDLRASGSQETQYF
-	TRBV19	TRBJ1-2	-	TGTGCCAGTAGTATTGCGACAGGTTCGGACTATGGCTACACCTTC	CASSIATGSDYGYTF
-	TRBV5-1	TRBJ2-1	TRBD2	TGCGCCAGCAGTTCCCAAAGCGGGGGCCACAATGAGCAGTTCTTC	CASSSQSGGHNEQFF
-	TRBV12-5	TRBJ1-2	-	TGTGCCCAATCCGATCCCTATGGCTACACCTTC	CAQSDPYGYTF
-	TRBV19	TRBJ2-2	-	TGTGCCAGTAGTCGGGTGAACACCGGGGAGCTGTTTTTT	CASSRVNTGELFF
-	TRBV6-6	TRBJ1-1	-	TGTGCCAGCAGTCCGACCGGGGTGAACACTGAAGCTTTCTTT	CASSPTGVNTEAFF
-	TRBV7-6	TRBJ1-1	-	TGTGCCAGCAGCTTGCCACAACAGGGAACTGAAGCTTTCTTT	CASSLPQQGTEAFF
few	TRBV19	TRBJ1-5	-	TGTGCCAGTCAGGGTACATTGAATCAGCCCCAGCATTTT	CASQGTLNQPQHF
-	TRBV7-9	TRBJ2-1	-	TGTGCCAGCAGCTTAGAACAGAAACATTACAATGAGCAGTTCTTC	CASSLEQKHYNEQFF
-	TRBV7-9	TRBJ2-7	-	TGTGCCAGCAGCTTAGTTAGTGACGAGCAGTACTTC	CASSLVSDEQYF
-	TRBV19	TRBJ2-2	-	TGTGCCAGTAGTGCAAATTCCGGGATCTCAACCGGGGAGCTGTTTTTT	CASSANSGISTGELFF
-	TRBV15	TRBJ2-3	-	TGTGCCACCAGCAGAATCGCGGGGGCCCGAGTTACGCAGTATTTT	CATSRIAGARVTQYF
-	TRBV19	TRBJ2-7	-	TGTGCCAGTAGAGAGAGGGGGAGCTACGAGCAGTACTTC	CASRERGSYEQYF
-	TRBV7-6	TRBJ1-1	-	TGTGCCAGCAGCTTAGCGGCTAACACTGAAGCTTTCTTT	CASSLAANTEAFF
-	TRBV7-6	TRBJ1-2	-	TGTGCCAGCAGCTCCTTTAGTACCTTC	CASSSFSTF
-	TRBV5-1	TRBJ2-3	TRBD2	TGCGCCAGCAGCTTGGGCGGGGGGGTAGATACGCAGTATTTT	CASSLGGGVDTQYF
-	TRBV6-5	TRBJ2-5	-	TGTGCCAGCAGCCAAATAACAGGGCGCGAGACCCAGTACTTC	CASSQITGRETQYF
-	TRBV25-1	TRBJ1-2	TRBD1	TGTGCCAGCGGCTACAGGGGAACCAAGGGGTTATATGGCTACACCTTC	CASGYRGTKGLYGYTF
-	TRBV10-1	TRBJ2-7	-	TGCGCCAGCAGTGAGCGGGAGACGGGCGAGCAGTACTTC	CASSERETGEQYF
-	TRBV9	TRBJ2-5	-	TGTGCCAGCAGTGGACCTTCGGCGGGTGCCCGGACGCGAGAGACCCAGTACTTC	CASSGPSAGARTRETQYF
-	TRBV5-1	TRBJ1-1	-	TGCGCCAGCAGCTTGGACGTTTCGGGGGGTACTGAAGCTTTCTTT	CASSLDVSGGTEAFF
-	TRBV5-1	TRBJ2-5	-	TGCGCCAGCAGCTTACAGGAGGCCGCGGGGCAAGAGACCCAGTACTTC	CASSLQEAAGQETQYF
few	TRBV9	TRBJ1-2	-	TGTGCCAGCAGCCAAGGGAGAGGTGGCTACACCTTC	CASSQGRGGYTF
-	TRBV18	TRBJ2-3	TRBD1	TGTGCCAGCTCACCGAAGACAGGGGGCACAGATACGCAGTATTTT	CASSPKTGGTDTQYF
-	TRBV5-1	TRBJ2-3	TRBD1	TGCGCCAGCAGCTTGCGGACAGGACCTAGCACAGATACGCAGTATTTT	CASSLRTGPSTDTQYF
once	TRBV30	TRBJ1-4	-	TGTGCCTGGAGTCAGGTTGGCAACCTACGACCTGAAAAACTGTTTTTT	CAWSQVGNLRPEKLFF
once	TRBV13	TRBJ2-3	TRBD2	TGTGCCAGCAGCGCCACCCCTCTAGCGGGACGCACAGATACGCAGTATTTT	CASSATPLAGRTDTQYF
-	TRBV4-3	TRBJ2-7	-	TGCGCCAGCAGCCATAACCGCGAACGTCCCGAGCAGTACTTC	CASSHNRERPEQYF
-	TRBV15	TRBJ2-7	-	TGTGCCACCAGCAAGTATCCCGGACTAACCTACGAGCAGTACTTC	CATSKYPGLTYEQYF